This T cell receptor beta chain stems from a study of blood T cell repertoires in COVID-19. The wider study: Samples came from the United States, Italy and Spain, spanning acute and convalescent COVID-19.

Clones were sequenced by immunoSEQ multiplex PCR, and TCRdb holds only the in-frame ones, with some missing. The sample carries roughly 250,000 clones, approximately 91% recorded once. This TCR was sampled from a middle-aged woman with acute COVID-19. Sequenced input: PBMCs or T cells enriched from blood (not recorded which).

Here the CDR3 DNA reads TGTGCCTGGATAGCGGGGGCCTACGAGCAGTACTTC. Encoded protein: CAWIAGAYEQYF. The J gene is TRBJ2-7, the V gene TRBV30, with 9 bases matching TRBD2. The CDR3 has 12 amino acids. Trimming took 4 bases from V and 2 from J; bases not matched to a gene: 0. CDR1 and CDR2 from the germline V gene are GTSNPN and SVGIG (reference sequence).